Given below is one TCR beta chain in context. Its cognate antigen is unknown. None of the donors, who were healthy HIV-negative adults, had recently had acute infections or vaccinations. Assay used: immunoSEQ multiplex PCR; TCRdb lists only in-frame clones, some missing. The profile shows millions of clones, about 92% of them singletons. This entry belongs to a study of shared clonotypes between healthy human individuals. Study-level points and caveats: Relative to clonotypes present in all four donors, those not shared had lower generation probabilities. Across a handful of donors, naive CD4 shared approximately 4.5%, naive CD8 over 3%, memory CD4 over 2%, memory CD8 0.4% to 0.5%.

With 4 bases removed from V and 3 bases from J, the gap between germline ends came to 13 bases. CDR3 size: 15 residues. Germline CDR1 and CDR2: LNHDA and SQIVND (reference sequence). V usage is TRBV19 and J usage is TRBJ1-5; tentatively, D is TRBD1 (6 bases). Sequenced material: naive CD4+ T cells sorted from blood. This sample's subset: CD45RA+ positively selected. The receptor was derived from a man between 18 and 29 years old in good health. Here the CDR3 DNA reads TGTGCCAGTAGTAGGGAAGACAGGCCCAATCAGCCCCAGCATTTT. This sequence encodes CASSREDRPNQPQHF.